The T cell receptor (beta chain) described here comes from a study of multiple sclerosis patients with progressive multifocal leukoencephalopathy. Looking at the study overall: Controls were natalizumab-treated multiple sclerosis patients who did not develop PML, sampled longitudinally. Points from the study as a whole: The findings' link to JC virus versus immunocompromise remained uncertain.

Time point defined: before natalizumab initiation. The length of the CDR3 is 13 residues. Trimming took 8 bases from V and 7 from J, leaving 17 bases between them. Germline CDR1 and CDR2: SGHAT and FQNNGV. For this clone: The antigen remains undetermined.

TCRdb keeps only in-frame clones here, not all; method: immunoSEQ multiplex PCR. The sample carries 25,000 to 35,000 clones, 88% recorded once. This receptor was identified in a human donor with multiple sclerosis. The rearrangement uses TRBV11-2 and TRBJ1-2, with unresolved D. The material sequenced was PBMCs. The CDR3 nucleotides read TGTGCCAGCGGAATAATCACAGCTCCTGGCTACACCTTC. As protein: CASGIITAPGYTF. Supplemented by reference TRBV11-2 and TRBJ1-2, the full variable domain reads EAGVAQSPRYKIIEKRQSVAFWCNPISGHATLYWYQQILGQGPKLLIQFQNNGVVDDSQLPKDRFSAERLKGVDSTLKIQPAKLEDSAVYLCASGIITAPGYTFGSGTRLTVV.